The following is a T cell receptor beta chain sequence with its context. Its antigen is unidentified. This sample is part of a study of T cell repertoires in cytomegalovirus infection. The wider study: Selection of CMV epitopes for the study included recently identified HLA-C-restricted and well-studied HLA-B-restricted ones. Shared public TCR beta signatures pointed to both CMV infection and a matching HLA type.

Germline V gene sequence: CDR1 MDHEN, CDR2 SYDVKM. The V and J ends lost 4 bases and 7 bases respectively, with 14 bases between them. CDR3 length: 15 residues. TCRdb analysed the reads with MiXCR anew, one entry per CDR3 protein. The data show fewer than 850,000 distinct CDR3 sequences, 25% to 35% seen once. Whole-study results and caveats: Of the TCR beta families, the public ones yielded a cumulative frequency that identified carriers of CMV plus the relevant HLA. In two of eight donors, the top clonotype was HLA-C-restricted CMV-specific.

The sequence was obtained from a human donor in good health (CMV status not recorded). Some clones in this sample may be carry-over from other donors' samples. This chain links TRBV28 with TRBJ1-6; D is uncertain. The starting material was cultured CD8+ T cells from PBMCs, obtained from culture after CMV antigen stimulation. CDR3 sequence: CASSSPYNRNSPLHF. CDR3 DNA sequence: TGTGCCAGCAGTTCCCCTTATAACAGAAATTCACCCCTCCACTTT.